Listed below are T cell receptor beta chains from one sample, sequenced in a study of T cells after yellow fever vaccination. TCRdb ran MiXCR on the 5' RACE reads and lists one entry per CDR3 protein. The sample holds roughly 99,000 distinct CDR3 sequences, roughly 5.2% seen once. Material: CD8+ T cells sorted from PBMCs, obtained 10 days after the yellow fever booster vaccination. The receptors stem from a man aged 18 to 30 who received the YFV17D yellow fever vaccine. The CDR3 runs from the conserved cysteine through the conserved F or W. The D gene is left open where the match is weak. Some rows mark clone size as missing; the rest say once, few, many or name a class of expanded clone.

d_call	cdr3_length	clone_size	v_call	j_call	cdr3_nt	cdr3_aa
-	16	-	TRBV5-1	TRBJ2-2	TGCGCCAGCAGCTTGGCCGGAGCCCCCGGCACCGGGGAGCTGTTTTTT	CASSLAGAPGTGELFF
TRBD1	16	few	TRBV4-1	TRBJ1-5	TGCGCCAGCAGCCAAGATGACAGGGGAAGCAATCAGCCCCAGCATTTT	CASSQDDRGSNQPQHF
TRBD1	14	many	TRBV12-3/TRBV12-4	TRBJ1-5	TGTGCCAGCAGCCTTGACAGGGCGAGTCAGCCCCAGCATTTT	CASSLDRASQPQHF
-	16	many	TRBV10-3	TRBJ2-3	TGTGCCATCAGTGAGTCGAGGGACCGAATCACAGATACGCAGTATTTT	CAISESRDRITDTQYF
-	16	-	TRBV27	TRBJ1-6	TGTGCCAGCAGTTTAACACCGACAAGGGTGAATTCACCCCTCCACTTT	CASSLTPTRVNSPLHF
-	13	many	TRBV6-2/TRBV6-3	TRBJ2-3	TGTGCCAGCAGTCCACCGACTAGGATGGCGCAGTATTTT	CASSPPTRMAQYF
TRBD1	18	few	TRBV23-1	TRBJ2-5	TGCGCCAGCAGTCAAAGGGACAGGGGGGCAGTTGATCAAGAGACCCAGTACTTC	CASSQRDRGAVDQETQYF
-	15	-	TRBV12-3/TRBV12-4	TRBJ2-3	TGTGCCAGCAGTTTAGTCGCAGTCGGGGCAGATACGCAGTATTTT	CASSLVAVGADTQYF
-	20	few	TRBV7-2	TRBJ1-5	TGTGCCAGCAGCTTAGTAAGGGCAGGCAGGGGATTCTATAGCAATCAGCCCCAGCATTTT	CASSLVRAGRGFYSNQPQHF
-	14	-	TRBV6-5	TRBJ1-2	TGTGCCAGCAGTTACATGGGGGGCAACTATGGCTACACCTTC	CASSYMGGNYGYTF
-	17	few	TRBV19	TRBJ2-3	TGTGCCAGTAGTATACTTTTGGCTAGCACTAGCACAGATACGCAGTATTTT	CASSILLASTSTDTQYF
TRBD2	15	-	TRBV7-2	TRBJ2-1	TGTGCCAGCAGCCCTTGGACTAGCGGGGGGGGTGAGCAGTTCTTC	CASSPWTSGGGEQFF
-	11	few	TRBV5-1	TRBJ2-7	TGCGCCAGCAGCTTGTACTACGAGCAGTACTTC	CASSLYYEQYF
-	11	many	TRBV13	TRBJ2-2	TGTGCCAGCAGCTTATTTGGGGAGCTGTTTTTT	CASSLFGELFF
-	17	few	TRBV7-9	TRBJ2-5	TGTGCCAGCAGCTTAGGCCTGGACTGGGTTCGGGGAGAGACCCAGTACTTC	CASSLGLDWVRGETQYF
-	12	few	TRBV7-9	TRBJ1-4	TGTGCCAGCAGCTTAGACCTTGAAAAACTGTTTTTT	CASSLDLEKLFF
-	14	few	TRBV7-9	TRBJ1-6	TGTGCCAGCAGCCCCCCGGAGTTCGGTTCACCCCTCCACTTT	CASSPPEFGSPLHF
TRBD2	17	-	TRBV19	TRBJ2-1	TGTGCCAGTAGTACCGCCGAAGCGGGGAAGTCCTACAATGAGCAGTTCTTC	CASSTAEAGKSYNEQFF
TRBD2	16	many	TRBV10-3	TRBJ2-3	TGTGCCATCAGTAGCCTAACTAGCGGGGGGCGAGATACGCAGTATTTT	CAISSLTSGGRDTQYF
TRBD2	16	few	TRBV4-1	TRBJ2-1	TGCGCCAGCAGCCAGGGTGCGGGACTAGCAAGGAGTGAGCAGTTCTTC	CASSQGAGLARSEQFF
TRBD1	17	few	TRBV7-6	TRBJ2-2	TGTGCCAGCAGCTTATTGGCGCGGACAGGGGACACCGGGGAGCTGTTTTTT	CASSLLARTGDTGELFF
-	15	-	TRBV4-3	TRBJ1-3	TGCGCCAGCAGCCAAGACTGGGATCCTGGAAACACCATATATTTT	CASSQDWDPGNTIYF